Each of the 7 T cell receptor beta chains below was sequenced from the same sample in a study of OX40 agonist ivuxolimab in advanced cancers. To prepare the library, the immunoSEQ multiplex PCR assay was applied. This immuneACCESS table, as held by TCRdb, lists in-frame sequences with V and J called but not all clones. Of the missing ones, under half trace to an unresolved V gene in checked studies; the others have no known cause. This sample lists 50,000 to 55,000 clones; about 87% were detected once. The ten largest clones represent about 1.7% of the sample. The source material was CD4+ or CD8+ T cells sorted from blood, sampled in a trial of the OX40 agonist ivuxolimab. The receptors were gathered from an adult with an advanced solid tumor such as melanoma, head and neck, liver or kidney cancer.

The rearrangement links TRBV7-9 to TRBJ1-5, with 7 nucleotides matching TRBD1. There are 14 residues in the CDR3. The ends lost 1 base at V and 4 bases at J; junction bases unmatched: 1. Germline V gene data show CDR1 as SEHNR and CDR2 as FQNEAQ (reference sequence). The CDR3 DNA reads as TGTGCCAGCAGCTTAGGGGGACAGAATCAGCCCCAGCATTTT. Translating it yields CASSLGGQNQPQHF.

This CDR3 is CASRRQGAYEQYV. Here the CDR3 DNA reads TGTGCCAGCAGGCGGCAGGGGGCTTACGAGCAGTACGTC. The V and J genes are TRBV28 and TRBJ2-7, with TRBD1 matching 8 bases. Germline assignment: CDR1 MDHEN and CDR2 SYDVKM. Trimming cost V 6 bases and J 4 bases; bases outside gene matches: 5. This CDR3 is built from 13 residues.

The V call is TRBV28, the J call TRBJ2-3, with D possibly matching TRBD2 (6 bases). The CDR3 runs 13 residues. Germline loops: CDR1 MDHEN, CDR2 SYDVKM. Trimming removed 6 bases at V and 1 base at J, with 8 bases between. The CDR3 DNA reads TGTGCCAGCAGGCGGGATGGCACAGATACGCAGTATTTT. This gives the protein CASRRDGTDTQYF.

CDR3 protein: CASSLRNSNEKLFF. DNA of the CDR3: TGTGCCAGCAGCTTAAGGAACAGTAATGAAAAACTGTTTTTT. The chain recombines TRBV7-9 with TRBJ1-4; D unresolved. V was cut by 2 bases and J by 4 bases, with 8 bases left in between. Per the germline V gene, CDR1 is SEHNR and CDR2 is FQNEAQ (reference sequence). This CDR3 contains 14 residues. Complete variable domain (other parts from reference TRBV7-9 and TRBJ1-4): DTGVSQNPRHKITKRGQNVTFRCDPISEHNRLYWYRQTLGQGPEFLTYFQNEAQLEKSRLLSDRFSAERPKGSFSTLEIQRTEQGDSAMYLCASSLRNSNEKLFFGSGTQLSVL.

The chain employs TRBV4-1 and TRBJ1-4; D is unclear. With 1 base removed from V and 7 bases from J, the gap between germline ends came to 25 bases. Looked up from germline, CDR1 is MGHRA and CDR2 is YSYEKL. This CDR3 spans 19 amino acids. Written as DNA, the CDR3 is TGCGCCAGCAGCCAAGGAGTTAGGCCAAACAGAGGGAGGTCTGAAAAACTGTTTTTT. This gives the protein CASSQGVRPNRGRSEKLFF.

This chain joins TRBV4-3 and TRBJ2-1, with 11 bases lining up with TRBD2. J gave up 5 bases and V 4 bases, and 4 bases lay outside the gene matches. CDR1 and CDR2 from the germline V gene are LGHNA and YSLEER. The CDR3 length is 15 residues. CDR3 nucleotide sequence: TGCGCCAGCAGCCTAACTAGCGGGAGAAACAATGAGCAGTTCTTC. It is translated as CASSLTSGRNNEQFF.

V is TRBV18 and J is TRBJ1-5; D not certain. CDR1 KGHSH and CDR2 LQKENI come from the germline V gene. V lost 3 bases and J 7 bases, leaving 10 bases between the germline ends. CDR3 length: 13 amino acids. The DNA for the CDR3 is TGTGCCAGCTCACCGGACGGAGGGCAGCCCCAGCATTTT. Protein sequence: CASSPDGGQPQHF. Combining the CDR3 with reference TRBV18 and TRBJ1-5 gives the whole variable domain NAGVMQNPRHLVRRRGQEARLRCSPMKGHSHVYWYRQLPEEGLKFMVYLQKENIIDESGMPKERFSAEFPKEGPSILRIQQVVRGDSAAYFCASSPDGGQPQHFGDGTRLSIL.